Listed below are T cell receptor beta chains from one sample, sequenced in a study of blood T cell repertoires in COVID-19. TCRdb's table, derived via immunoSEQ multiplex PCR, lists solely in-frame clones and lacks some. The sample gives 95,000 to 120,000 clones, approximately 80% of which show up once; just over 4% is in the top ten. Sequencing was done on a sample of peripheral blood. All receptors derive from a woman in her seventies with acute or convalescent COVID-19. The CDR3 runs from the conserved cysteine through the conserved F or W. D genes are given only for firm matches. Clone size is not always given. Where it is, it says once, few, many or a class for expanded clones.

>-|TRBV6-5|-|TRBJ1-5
CASRNTGLGQPQHF
TGTGCCAGCAGAAACACAGGGCTTGGTCAGCCCCAGCATTTT
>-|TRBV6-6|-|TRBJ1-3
CASSPRGALSSGNTIYF
TGCGCCAGCAGTCCACGCGGAGCTTTAAGCTCTGGAAACACCATATATTTT
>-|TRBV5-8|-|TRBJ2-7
CASSFPPRGSYEQYF
TGTGCCAGCAGCTTCCCCCCTAGGGGCTCCTACGAGCAGTACTTC
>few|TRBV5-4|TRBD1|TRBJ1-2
CASSTGQGNGYGYTF
TGTGCCAGCAGCACCGGACAGGGGAACGGCTATGGCTACACCTTC
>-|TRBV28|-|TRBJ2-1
CASSLTADEQFF
TGTGCCAGCAGTTTAACGGCGGATGAGCAGTTCTTC
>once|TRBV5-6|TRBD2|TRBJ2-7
CASSLGWGGTPYEQYF
TGTGCCAGCAGCTTAGGATGGGGGGGGACCCCCTACGAGCAGTACTTC
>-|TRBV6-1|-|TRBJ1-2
CASSDDLWDNWDPHGYTF
TGTGCCAGCAGTGATGATCTGTGGGACAACTGGGACCCCCATGGCTACACCTTC
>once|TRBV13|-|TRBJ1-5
CASSLGGGVEPQHF
TGTGCCAGCAGCTTAGGAGGCGGGGTCGAGCCCCAGCATTTT
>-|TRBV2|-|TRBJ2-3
CASRPGTSGDTQYF
TGTGCCAGCAGACCCGGGACCAGCGGGGATACGCAGTATTTT
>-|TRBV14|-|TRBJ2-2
CASSHPQGWAGELFF
TGTGCCAGCAGCCACCCTCAGGGCTGGGCCGGGGAGCTGTTTTTT
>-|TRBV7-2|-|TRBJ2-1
CASSLLGGGNEQFF
TGTGCCAGCAGCTTACTGGGAGGGGGCAATGAGCAGTTCTTC